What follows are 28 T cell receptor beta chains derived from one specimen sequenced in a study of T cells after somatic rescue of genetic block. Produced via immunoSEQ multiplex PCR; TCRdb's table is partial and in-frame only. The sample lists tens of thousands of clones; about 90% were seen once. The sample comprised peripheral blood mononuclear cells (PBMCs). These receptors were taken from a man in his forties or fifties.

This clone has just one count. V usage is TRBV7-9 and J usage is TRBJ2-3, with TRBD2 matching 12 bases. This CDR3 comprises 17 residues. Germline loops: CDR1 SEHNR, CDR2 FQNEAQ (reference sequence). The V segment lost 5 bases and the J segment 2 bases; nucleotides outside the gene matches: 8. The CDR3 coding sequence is TGTGCCAGCAGCCCACGACTAGCGGGGGAACCCACAGATACGCAGTATTTT. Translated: CASSPRLAGEPTDTQYF.

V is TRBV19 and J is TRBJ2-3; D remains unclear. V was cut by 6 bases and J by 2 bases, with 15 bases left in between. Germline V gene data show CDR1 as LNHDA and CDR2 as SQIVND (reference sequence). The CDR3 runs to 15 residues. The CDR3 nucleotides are TGTGCCAGTAGCCTGGCAGGTCCCTTCACAGATACGCAGTATTTT. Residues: CASSLAGPFTDTQYF. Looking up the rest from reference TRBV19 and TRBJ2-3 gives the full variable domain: DGGITQSPKYLFRKEGQNVTLSCEQNLNHDAMYWYRQDPGQGLRLIYYSQIVNDFQKGDIAEGYSVSREKKESFPLTVTSAQKNPTAFYLCASSLAGPFTDTQYFGPGTRLTVL.

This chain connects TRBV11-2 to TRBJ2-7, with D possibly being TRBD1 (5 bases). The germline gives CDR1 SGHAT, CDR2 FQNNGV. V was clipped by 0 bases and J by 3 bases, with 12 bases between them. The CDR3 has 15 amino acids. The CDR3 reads CASSLEFGHDYEQYF. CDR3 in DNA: TGTGCCAGCAGCTTAGAGTTCGGACATGACTACGAGCAGTACTTC. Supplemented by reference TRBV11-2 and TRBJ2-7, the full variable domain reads EAGVAQSPRYKIIEKRQSVAFWCNPISGHATLYWYQQILGQGPKLLIQFQNNGVVDDSQLPKDRFSAERLKGVDSTLKIQPAKLEDSAVYLCASSLEFGHDYEQYFGPGTRLTVT.

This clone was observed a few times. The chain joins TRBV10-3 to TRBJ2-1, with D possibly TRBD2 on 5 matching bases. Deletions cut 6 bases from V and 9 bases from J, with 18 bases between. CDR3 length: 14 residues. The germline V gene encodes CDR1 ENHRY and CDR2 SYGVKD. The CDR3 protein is CAISGGLEVAEQFF. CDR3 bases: TGTGCCATCAGCGGCGGGCTAGAGGTGGCTGAGCAGTTCTTC.

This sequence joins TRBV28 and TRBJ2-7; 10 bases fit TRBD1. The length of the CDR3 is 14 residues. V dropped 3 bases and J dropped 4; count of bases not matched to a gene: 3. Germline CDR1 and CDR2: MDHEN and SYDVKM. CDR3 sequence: CASSFPGQGYEQYF. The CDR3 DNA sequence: TGTGCCAGCAGTTTCCCGGGACAGGGGTACGAGCAGTACTTC.

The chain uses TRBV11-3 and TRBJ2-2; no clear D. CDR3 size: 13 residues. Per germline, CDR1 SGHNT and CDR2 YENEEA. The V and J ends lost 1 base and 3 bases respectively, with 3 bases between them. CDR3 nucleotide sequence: TGTGCCAGCAGCTTAGGTCACACCGGGGAGCTGTTTTTT. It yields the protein CASSLGHTGELFF.

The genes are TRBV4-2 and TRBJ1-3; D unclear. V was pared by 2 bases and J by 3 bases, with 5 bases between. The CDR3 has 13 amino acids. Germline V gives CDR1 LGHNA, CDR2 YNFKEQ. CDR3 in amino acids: CASSQNSGNTIYF. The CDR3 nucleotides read TGTGCCAGCAGCCAAAACAGTGGAAACACCATATATTTT.

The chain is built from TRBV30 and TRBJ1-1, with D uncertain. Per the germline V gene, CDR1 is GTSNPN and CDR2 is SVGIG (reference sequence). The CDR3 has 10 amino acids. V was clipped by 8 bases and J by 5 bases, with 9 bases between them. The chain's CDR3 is CAGFRTEAFF. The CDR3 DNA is TGTGCCGGATTTAGGACTGAAGCTTTCTTT.

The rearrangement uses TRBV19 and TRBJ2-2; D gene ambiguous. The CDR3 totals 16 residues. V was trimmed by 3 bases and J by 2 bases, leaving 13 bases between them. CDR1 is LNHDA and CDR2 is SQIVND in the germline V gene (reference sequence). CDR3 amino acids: CASSMFASINTGELFF. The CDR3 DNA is TGTGCCAGTAGTATGTTCGCCAGTATAAACACCGGGGAGCTGTTTTTT.

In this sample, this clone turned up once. The CDR3 bases are TGTGCCAGCAGTTACCGGGGCGGGGAGACCCAGTACTTC. This encodes CASSYRGGETQYF. The chain recombines TRBV6-6 with TRBJ2-5; D possibly uses TRBD1 or TRBD2 (5 bases each). CDR3 length equals 13 residues. In germline, CDR1 is MNHNY, CDR2 SVGAGI (reference sequence). The V end lost 2 bases, the J end lost 5 bases, and 9 bases lay between the germline ends.

The CDR3 sequence is CASSLGTVPRSTDTQYF. In nucleotides, the CDR3 is TGCGCCAGCAGCTTAGGGACAGTACCGCGTAGCACAGATACGCAGTATTTT. The chain combines TRBV5-1 with TRBJ2-3, with 7 bases identical to TRBD1. CDR1 and CDR2 (germline): SGHRS, YFSETQ. The CDR3 is 17 amino acids. Trimming took 2 bases from V and 0 from J; bases not matched to a gene: 9. Full variable domain (missing parts from reference TRBV5-1 and TRBJ2-3): KAGVTQTPRYLIKTRGQQVTLSCSPISGHRSVSWYQQTPGQGLQFLFEYFSETQRNKGNFPGRFSGRQFSNSRSEMNVSTLELGDSALYLCASSLGTVPRSTDTQYFGPGTRLTVL.

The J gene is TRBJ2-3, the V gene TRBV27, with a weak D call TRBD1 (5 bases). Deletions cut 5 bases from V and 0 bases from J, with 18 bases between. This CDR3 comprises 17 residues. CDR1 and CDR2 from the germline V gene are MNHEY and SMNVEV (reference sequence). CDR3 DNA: TGTGCCAGCAGTACGCCGGCCAGGGCGGCTAGCACAGATACGCAGTATTTT. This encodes CASSTPARAASTDTQYF.

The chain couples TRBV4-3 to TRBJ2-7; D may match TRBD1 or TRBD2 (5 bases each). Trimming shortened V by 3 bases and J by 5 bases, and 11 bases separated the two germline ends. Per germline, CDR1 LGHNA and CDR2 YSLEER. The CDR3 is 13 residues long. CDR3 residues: CASSQYGGDEQYF. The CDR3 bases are TGCGCCAGCAGCCAGTATGGGGGAGACGAGCAGTACTTC.

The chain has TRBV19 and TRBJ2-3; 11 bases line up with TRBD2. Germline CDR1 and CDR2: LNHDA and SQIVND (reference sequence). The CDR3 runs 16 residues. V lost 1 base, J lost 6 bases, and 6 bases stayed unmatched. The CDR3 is CASSIGSGRARDTQYF. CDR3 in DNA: TGTGCCAGTAGTATAGGTAGCGGGAGGGCCCGGGATACGCAGTATTTT.

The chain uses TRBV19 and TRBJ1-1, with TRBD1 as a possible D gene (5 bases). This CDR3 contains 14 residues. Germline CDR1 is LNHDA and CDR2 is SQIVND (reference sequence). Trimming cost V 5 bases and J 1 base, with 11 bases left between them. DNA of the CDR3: TGTGCCAGTAGTCCCACGACAGAGAACACTGAAGCTTTCTTT. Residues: CASSPTTENTEAFF.

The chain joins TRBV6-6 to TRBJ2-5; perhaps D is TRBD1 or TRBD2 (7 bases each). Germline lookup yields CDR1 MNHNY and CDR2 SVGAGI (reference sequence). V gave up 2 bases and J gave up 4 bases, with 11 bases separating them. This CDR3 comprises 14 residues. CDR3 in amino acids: CASSYGRGGETQYF. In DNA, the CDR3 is TGTGCCAGCAGTTACGGCAGGGGGGGAGAGACCCAGTACTTC.

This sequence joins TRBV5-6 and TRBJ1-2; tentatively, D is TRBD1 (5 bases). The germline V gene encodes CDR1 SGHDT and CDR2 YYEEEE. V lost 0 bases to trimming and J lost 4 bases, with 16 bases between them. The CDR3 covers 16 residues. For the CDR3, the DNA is TGTGCCAGCAGCTTGGCGGGGCCAGGGATGGGCTATGGCTACACCTTC. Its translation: CASSLAGPGMGYGYTF.

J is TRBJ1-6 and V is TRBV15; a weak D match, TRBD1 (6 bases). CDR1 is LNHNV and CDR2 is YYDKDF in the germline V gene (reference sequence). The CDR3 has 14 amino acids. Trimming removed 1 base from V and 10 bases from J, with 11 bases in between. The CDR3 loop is CATSRGEGESPLHF. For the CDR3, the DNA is TGTGCCACCAGCAGAGGTGAGGGGGAATCACCCCTCCACTTT.

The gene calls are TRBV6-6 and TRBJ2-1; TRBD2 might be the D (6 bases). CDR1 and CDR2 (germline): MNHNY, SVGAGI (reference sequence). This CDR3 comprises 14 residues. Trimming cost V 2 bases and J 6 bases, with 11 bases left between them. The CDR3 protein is CASSYVPGSNEQFF. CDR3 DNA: TGTGCCAGCAGTTACGTCCCCGGGAGCAATGAGCAGTTCTTC.

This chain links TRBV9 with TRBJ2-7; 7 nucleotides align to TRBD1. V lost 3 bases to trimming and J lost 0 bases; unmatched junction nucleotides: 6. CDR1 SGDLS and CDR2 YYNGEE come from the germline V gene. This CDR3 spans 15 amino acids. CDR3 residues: CASSADGDSSYEQYF. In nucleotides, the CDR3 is TGTGCCAGCAGCGCCGACGGGGACAGCTCCTACGAGCAGTACTTC.

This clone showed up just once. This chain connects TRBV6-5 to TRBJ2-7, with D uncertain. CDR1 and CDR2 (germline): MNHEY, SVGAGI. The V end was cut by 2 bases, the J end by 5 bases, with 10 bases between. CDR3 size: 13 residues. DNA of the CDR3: TGTGCCAGCAGTTACACACACCAGGACGAGCAGTACTTC. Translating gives CASSYTHQDEQYF.

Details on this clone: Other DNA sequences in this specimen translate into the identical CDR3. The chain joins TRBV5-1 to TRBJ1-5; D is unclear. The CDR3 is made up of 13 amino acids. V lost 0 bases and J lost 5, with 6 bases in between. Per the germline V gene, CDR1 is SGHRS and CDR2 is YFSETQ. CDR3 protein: CASSLGRDQPQHF. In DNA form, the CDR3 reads TGCGCCAGCAGCTTGGGCCGAGATCAGCCCCAGCATTTT.

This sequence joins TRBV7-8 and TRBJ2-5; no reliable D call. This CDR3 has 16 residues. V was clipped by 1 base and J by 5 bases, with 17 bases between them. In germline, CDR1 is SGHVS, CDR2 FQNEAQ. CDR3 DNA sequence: TGTGCCAGCAGCTTAGTTCTGATCCCGACCGGGGAGACCCAGTACTTC. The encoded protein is CASSLVLIPTGETQYF.

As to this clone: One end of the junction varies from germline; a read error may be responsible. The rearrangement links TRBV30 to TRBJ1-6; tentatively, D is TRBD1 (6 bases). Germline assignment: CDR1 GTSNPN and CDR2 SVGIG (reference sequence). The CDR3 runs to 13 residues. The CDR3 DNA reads TGTGCCTGGAGTGGAGGGGGATCTCCTCCCCCCCACTTT. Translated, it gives CAWSGGGSPPPHF.

CDR3 DNA sequence: TGTGCCTGGAGTTCCCCTAAGGACCGCGGAAACACCATATATTTT. Translation gives CAWSSPKDRGNTIYF. The gene calls are TRBV30 and TRBJ1-3; no clear D gene. This CDR3 comprises 15 residues. V shed 2 bases and J shed 4 bases, with 15 bases lying between them. Germline V gives CDR1 GTSNPN, CDR2 SVGIG (reference sequence).

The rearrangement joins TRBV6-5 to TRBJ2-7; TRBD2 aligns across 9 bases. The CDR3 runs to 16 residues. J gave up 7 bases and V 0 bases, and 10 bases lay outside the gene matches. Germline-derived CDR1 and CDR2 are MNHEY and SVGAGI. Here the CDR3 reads CASSYSQEAGGGEQYF. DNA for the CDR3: TGTGCCAGCAGTTACTCGCAAGAAGCGGGAGGTGGTGAGCAGTACTTC.

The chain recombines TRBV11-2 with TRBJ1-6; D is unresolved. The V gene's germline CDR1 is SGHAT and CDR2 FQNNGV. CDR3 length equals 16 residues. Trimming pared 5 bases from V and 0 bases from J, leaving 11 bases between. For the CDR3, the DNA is TGTGCCAGCAGCAAGGGCCATGTCTCCTATAATTCACCCCTCCACTTT. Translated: CASSKGHVSYNSPLHF.

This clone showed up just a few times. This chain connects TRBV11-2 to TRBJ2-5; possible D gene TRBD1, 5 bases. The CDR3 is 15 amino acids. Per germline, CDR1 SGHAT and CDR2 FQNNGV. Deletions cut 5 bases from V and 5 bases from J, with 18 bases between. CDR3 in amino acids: CASSRDSNLGETQYF. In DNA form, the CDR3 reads TGTGCCAGCAGCCGAGACAGCAATTTAGGGGAGACCCAGTACTTC.